This TCR beta chain was captured by sequencing in a study of shared clonotypes between healthy human individuals (dated by TCRdb to 2020 to 2021). The study in broad terms: The cohort comprised a couple of women and a few men aged 18 to 49 years. For each donor, three plates each were used for CD4 naive and CD4 memory, two plates were used for CD8 naive, and one plate was used for CD8 memory. To estimate repertoire size and how much clonotypes are shared between individuals, the study performed deep sequencing of blood TCR repertoires from five healthy adults. Different laboratories and diverse techniques were used to prepare libraries and sequence TCR repertoires, to increase sequencing depth and limit assay-specific biases. Leukapheresis yielded between about 0.9 and 9.5 billion PBMCs per donor. Overall study results and their limits: Pairwise subsampling led to the expectation that sequencing depth would affect the degree of clonotype sharing among donors. The genetic and exposure-history diversity represented was limited by the small number of donors. Estimated clonotype richness was generally larger for naive than for memory subsets. Sampling was limited to blood, and TCR repertoires in tissue likely differ from TCR repertoires in blood. Higher generation probabilities were observed for clonotypes shared by all four sorted-subset donors than for non-shared clonotypes. Incomplete sequencing was indicated by rarefaction of sorted-subset datasets, despite the large sequencing depth. Across a few donors, 5% to 6% of naive CD4, over 3% of naive CD8, 2.3% of memory CD4, and approximately 0.4% of memory CD8 clonotypes were shared.

On this clone: The antigen this receptor binds is unknown. One base away there is no much larger clone; base qualities are not given.

The germline V gene specifies SGHAT as CDR1 and FQNNGV as CDR2. Cut back by 5 bases and 8 bases, the V and J ends lie 12 bases apart. The CDR3 numbers 12 residues from cysteine through phenylalanine. The DNA shown is the 36-base CDR3, in frame from base 1. Donors were healthy HIV-negative adults with no recently reported acute infections or vaccinations. Only Caucasian adults living in Nashville, Tennessee, USA were represented among the donors. CD4+ T cells were enriched through magnetic negative selection, after which naive cells were positively selected on CD45RA and the remaining negative fraction served as the memory subset. After blood collection by leukapheresis, PBMCs were isolated using Ficoll-Histopaque density gradient centrifugation and then cryopreserved in the vapor phase of liquid nitrogen. Analytical flow cytometry was used to check the purity and quantity of each magnetically sorted T cell population. Genomic DNA was isolated from every sorted fraction and measured by UV absorbance on a Nanodrop 2000c.

Using the deep immunoSEQ assay, TCR CDR3 regions were amplified from genomic DNA by multiplex PCR. Genomic DNA extracted from each cell subset was distributed evenly over all wells of several immunoSEQ 96-well plates, and each plate served as one replicate. Each replicate PCR for sorted subsets received roughly 0.2 ug genomic DNA, equal to tens of thousands of T cell genomes. Purified libraries were measured with a Qubit 3.0 fluorometer, size-checked on a Bioanalyzer 2100, and measured again with the KAPA Library Quantification kit. Every immunoSEQ 96-well plate was sequenced on a dedicated single-read 150-cycle Illumina NextSeq 550 flow cell. Per the original workflow: Because the immunoSEQ output held only junctional sequences and lacked quality scores, the filtering could not match the filtering applied to full-length reads. Sequences were annotated with PyIR, a Python wrapper for IgBLAST v1.9, using IMGT germline references to assign V/J genes and CDR3. Reads were filtered out if the reads had weak V/J assignments (E-value above 1e-6), no CDR3, stop codons, out-of-frame junctions, or ambiguous translated residues. V3J clonotypes were defined by identical inferred V gene, J gene, and CDR3 amino acid sequence. Percentage overlap between repertoires was computed as shared unique clonotypes divided by the size of the smaller repertoire. Repertoire richness was assessed with RTK rarefaction, the Chao1 estimator, and Recon v2.1 estimates of unobserved clonotypes. OLGA was used to compute generation probabilities for all TCRbeta clonotypes that the gDNA method yielded from a handful of donors. The source is immuneACCESS, and TCRdb retained only in-frame sequences with V and J called. Part of the clones is not carried over; for the studies checked, unresolved V genes explain less than half of this, and the remainder is unexplained. V, J and clone size are taken as reported in that table, and D and trimming were inferred from the DNA itself. In all, the sample holds around 990,000 clones, and approximately 75% of those were seen once. The ten largest clones take up almost 0.9% of the sample.

This TCR derives from a man aged 18 to 29 in good health. Some clones in this sample may be carry-over from other donors' samples. What was sequenced was memory CD4+ T cells from PBMCs. The cell subset or site tag for this specimen amounts to: CD45RA-negative fraction. Recombination joined TRBV11-2 with TRBJ1-2; matching of 5 bases hints at TRBD1 as the D gene. The CDR3 protein: CASSPTAGGYTF. The DNA sequence reads TGTGCCAGCAGCCCGACAGCGGGAGGCTACACCTTC.